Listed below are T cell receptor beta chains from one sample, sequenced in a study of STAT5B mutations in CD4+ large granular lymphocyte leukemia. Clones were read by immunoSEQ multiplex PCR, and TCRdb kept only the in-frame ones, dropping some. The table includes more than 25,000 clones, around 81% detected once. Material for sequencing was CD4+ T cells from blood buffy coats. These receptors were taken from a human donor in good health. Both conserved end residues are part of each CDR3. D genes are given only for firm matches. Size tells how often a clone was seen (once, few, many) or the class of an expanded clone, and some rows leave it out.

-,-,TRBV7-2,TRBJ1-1,CASSLTQGRGEAFF,TGTGCCAGCAGCTTAACTCAGGGCAGAGGGGAGGCTTTCTTT
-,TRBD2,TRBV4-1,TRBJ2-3,CASSQQLAGSTDTQYF,TGCGCCAGCAGCCAACAACTAGCGGGCAGCACAGATACGCAGTATTTT
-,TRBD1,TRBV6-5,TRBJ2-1,CASSWGQGKDEQFF,TGTGCCAGCAGTTGGGGACAGGGTAAGGATGAGCAGTTCTTC
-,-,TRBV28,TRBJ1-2,CASSLFAGEYLNYGYTF,TGTGCCAGCAGTTTATTCGCAGGGGAGTACCTAAACTATGGCTACACCTTC
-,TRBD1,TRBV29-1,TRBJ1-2,CSVDRGGYTF,TGCAGCGTTGACAGGGGGGGCTACACCTTC
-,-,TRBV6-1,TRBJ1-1,CASRLDRNMNTEAFF,TGTGCCAGCAGACTGGACAGAAACATGAACACTGAAGCTTTCTTT
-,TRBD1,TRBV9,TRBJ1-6,CASSTRDRAGNSPLHF,TGTGCCAGCAGCACGAGAGACAGGGCTGGCAATTCACCCCTCCACTTT
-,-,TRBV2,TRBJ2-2,CASSGDRWNTGELFF,TGTGCCAGCAGTGGAGACAGATGGAACACCGGGGAGCTGTTTTTT
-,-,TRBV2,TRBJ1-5,CASMAGPMGNQPQHF,TGTGCCAGCATGGCAGGGCCCATGGGCAATCAGCCCCAGCATTTT
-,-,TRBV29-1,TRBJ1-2,CSVDRDYGYTF,TGCAGCGTTGACAGAGACTATGGCTACACCTTC
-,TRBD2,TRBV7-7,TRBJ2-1,CASSPERGDEQFF,TGTGCCAGCAGCCCAGAGCGGGGGGATGAGCAGTTCTTC
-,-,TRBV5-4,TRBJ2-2,CASSLLGSNTGELFF,TGTGCCAGCAGCTTGCTGGGGTCGAACACCGGGGAGCTGTTTTTT
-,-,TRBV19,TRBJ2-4,CASTYSTGQNIQYF,TGTGCCAGTACCTACTCCACGGGGCAAAACATTCAGTACTTC
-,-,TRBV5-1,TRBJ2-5,CASSLEGQQETQYF,TGCGCCAGCAGCTTGGAAGGACAGCAAGAGACCCAGTACTTC
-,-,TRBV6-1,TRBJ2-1,CASSAAFNEQFF,TGTGCCAGCAGTGCAGCCTTCAATGAGCAGTTCTTC
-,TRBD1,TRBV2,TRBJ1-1,CASVGQGASEAFF,TGTGCCAGCGTTGGACAGGGGGCTTCCGAAGCTTTCTTT
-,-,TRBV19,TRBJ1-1,CASSMLTVASEAFF,TGTGCCAGTAGTATGCTTACAGTAGCCAGTGAAGCTTTCTTT
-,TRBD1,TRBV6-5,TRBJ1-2,CATATGPYGYTF,TGTGCCACCGCGACAGGGCCCTATGGCTACACCTTC
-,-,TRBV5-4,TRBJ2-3,CASSTGTDTQYF,TGTGCCAGCAGCACAGGGACAGATACGCAGTATTTT
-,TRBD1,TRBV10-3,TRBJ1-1,CAISDGQEAFF,TGTGCCATCAGTGACGGACAGGAGGCTTTCTTT
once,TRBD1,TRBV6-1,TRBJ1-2,CASRKPGTGNGYTF,TGTGCCAGCAGGAAACCCGGGACAGGGAATGGCTACACCTTC
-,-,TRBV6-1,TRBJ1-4,CASSSRQINEKLFF,TGTGCCAGCAGTTCTCGACAGATTAATGAAAAACTGTTTTTT
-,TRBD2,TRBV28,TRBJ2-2,CASSISGGSTGELFF,TGTGCCAGCAGCATTAGCGGGGGGAGTACCGGGGAGCTGTTTTTT
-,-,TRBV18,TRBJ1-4,CASSPPEGFATNEKLFF,TGTGCCAGCTCACCACCAGAGGGGTTTGCAACTAATGAAAAACTGTTTTTT
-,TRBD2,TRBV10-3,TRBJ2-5,CAISENPASGKETQYF,TGTGCCATCAGTGAAAATCCCGCTAGCGGGAAGGAGACCCAGTACTTC
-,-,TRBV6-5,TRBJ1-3,CASRPRLHSGNTIYF,TGTGCCAGCAGACCCCGACTGCACTCTGGAAACACCATATATTTT
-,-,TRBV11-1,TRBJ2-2,CASTPGGNTGELFF,TGTGCCAGCACCCCCGGGGGGAACACCGGGGAGCTGTTTTTT
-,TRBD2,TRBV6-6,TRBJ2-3,CASTVGPAGGEDTQYF,TGTGCCAGCACCGTAGGGCCAGCGGGAGGGGAAGATACGCAGTATTTT